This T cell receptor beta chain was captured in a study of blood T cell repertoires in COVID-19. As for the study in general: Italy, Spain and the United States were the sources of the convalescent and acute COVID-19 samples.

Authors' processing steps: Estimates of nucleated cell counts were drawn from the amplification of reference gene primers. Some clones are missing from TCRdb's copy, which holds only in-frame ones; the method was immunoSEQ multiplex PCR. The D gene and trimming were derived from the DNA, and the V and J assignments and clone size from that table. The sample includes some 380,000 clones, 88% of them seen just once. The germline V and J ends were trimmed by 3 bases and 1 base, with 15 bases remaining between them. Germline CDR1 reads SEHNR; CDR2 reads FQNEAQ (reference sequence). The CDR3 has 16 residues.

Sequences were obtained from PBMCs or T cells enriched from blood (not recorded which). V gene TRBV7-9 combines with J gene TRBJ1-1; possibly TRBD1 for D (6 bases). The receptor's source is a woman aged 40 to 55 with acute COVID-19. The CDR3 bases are TGTGCCAGCAGCTTTCTCCGAACAGGGACGAACACTGAAGCTTTCTTT. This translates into CASSFLRTGTNTEAFF.